This T cell receptor beta chain was recorded in a study of T cell changes during pregnancy in multiple sclerosis. Assay used: immunoSEQ multiplex PCR; TCRdb lists only in-frame clones, some missing. The top ten clones hold 5.5% to 7% of a sample with under 70,000 clones, around 90% of them seen once. The receptor was isolated from a female donor in good health, enrolled as a control in a pregnancy study. Sample: peripheral blood, taken in the third trimester of pregnancy.

CDR3 DNA: TGTGCCAGCAGCCCCCGGGGGGGCGGTCAGCCCCAGCATTTT. Residues: CASSPRGGGQPQHF. The rearrangement uses TRBV9 and TRBJ1-5, with TRBD1 as a possible D gene (6 bases). CDR1 is SGDLS, CDR2 YYNGEE, per germline. This CDR3 has 14 residues. V was pared by 4 bases and J by 6 bases, with 14 bases between.